These 15 T cell receptor beta chains were sequenced from one sample in a study of human T cells and chemical hapten exposure. Indicated time point: patch test 2, 6 weeks after DPC sensitization. Treatment defined: therapeutic diphenylcyclopropenone sensitization with weekly scalp DPC. TCRdb reprocessed the RACE reads with MiXCR, giving one entry per CDR3 protein. The sample contains about 110,000 distinct CDR3 sequences, about a tenth of which appear only once. Sample: whole blood, taken in connection with sensitization to the hapten diphenylcyclopropenone (DPC). Source of these receptors: a woman aged 40 to 50 with alopecia areata. Some clones in this sample may be carry-over from other donors' samples.

This clonotype has ten or more counts. V and J are TRBV7-2 and TRBJ2-3, with 9 bases matching TRBD1. Germline V CDR1 and CDR2: SGHTA, FQGNSA. V gave up 1 base and J gave up 4 bases; unmatched junction bases: 12. The CDR3 runs 18 residues. CDR3 nucleotides: TGTGCCAGCAGCTTAGAGGCGGACAGGGGCCTTCGGTCAGATACGCAGTATTTT. Amino acid sequence: CASSLEADRGLRSDTQYF.

This clonotype showed up just a few times. The chain combines TRBV7-2 with TRBJ2-3, with D tentatively TRBD1 or TRBD2 (5 bases each). The ends were cut back, 5 bases at V and 2 bases at J, with 11 bases in the middle. The CDR3 extends over 14 amino acids. Germline CDR1 and CDR2: SGHTA and FQGNSA. The CDR3 sequence: CASSGEGITDTQYF. Written as DNA, the CDR3 is TGTGCCAGCAGCGGAGAGGGGATCACAGATACGCAGTATTTT.

There are many counts of this clonotype. The rearrangement joins TRBV25-1 to TRBJ1-1; 9 bases align to TRBD1. Trimming took 1 base from V and 1 from J; bases not matched to a gene: 7. Germline lookup yields CDR1 MGHDK and CDR2 SYGVNS. CDR3 length: 17 residues. The CDR3 region is CASSESGQGQGNTEAFF. Here the CDR3 DNA reads TGTGCCAGCAGTGAATCAGGTCAGGGACAGGGGAACACTGAAGCTTTCTTT.

This chain links TRBV6-2 or TRBV6-3 with TRBJ2-7, with a weak D call TRBD1 (5 bases). The germline CDR1 and CDR2 sequences are MNHEY and SVGEGT. There are 13 residues in the CDR3. Trimming took off 10 bases at V and 6 bases at J, with 19 bases between the two ends. As DNA, the CDR3 is TGTGCCACCTTGGACAAATTACAAATCGAGCAGTACTTC. Translated, it gives CATLDKLQIEQYF.

This clonotype has more than one count but fewer than ten. The chain links TRBV29-1 to TRBJ2-1, with D perhaps TRBD1 or TRBD2 (5 bases each). The CDR3 is 15 amino acids. CDR1 and CDR2 (germline): SQVTM, ANQGSEA. V dropped 2 bases and J dropped 7 bases, with 18 bases sitting between them. CDR3 in amino acids: CSVEPGTNGVNEQFF. The CDR3 DNA reads TGCAGCGTTGAACCCGGGACGAATGGCGTGAATGAGCAGTTCTTC.

This clonotype was seen many times. The chain has TRBV7-8 and TRBJ2-6, with no clear D. The V end lost 2 bases, the J end lost 0 bases, and 5 bases lay between the germline ends. The CDR3 is 15 amino acids. Germline V CDR1 and CDR2: SGHVS, FQNEAQ. The CDR3: CASSLLYSGANVLTF. The DNA for the CDR3 is TGTGCCAGCAGCTTACTGTACTCTGGGGCCAACGTCCTGACTTTC. Full variable domain (remainder filled in from reference TRBV7-8 and TRBJ2-6): GAGVSQSPRYKVAKRGQDVALRCDPISGHVSLFWYQQALGQGPEFLTYFQNEAQLDKSGLPSDRFFAERPEGSVSTLKIQRTQQEDSAVYLCASSLLYSGANVLTFGAGSRLTVL.

The J gene is TRBJ2-3, the V gene TRBV5-6; maybe TRBD2 (5 bases). CDR3 size: 16 residues. Between the trimmed V and J ends, which lost 4 bases and 4 bases, there was a span of 19 bases. The germline V gene encodes CDR1 SGHDT and CDR2 YYEEEE. CDR3 residues: CASSPTRAISADTQYF. The CDR3 nucleotides read TGTGCCAGCAGCCCCACGAGGGCTATTTCTGCAGATACGCAGTATTTT.

This clonotype was found a few times. This chain joins TRBV7-2 and TRBJ2-3; TRBD2 might be the D (6 bases). Trimming took 3 bases from V and 4 from J, leaving 11 bases between them. Germline lookup yields CDR1 SGHTA and CDR2 FQGNSA. The CDR3 contains 14 residues. CDR3 bases: TGTGCCAGCAGCTTGGGACTCCCTCCAGATACGCAGTATTTT. As protein: CASSLGLPPDTQYF.

This clonotype was seen many times. The CDR3 DNA is TGCGCCAGCAGCGCCGGACAGGGGGGTGAAAAACTGTTTTTT. This gives the protein CASSAGQGGEKLFF. This chain connects TRBV5-1 to TRBJ1-4; 10 positions match TRBD1. Trimming cost V 4 bases and J 7 bases; bases outside gene matches: 4. This CDR3 contains 14 residues. The germline V gene encodes CDR1 SGHRS and CDR2 YFSETQ.

This clonotype has ten or more counts. The rearrangement uses TRBV4-3 and TRBJ1-4; 7 bases fit TRBD1. Germline V CDR1 and CDR2: LGHNA, YSLEER. The J segment lost 0 bases and the V segment lost 4 bases, leaving 11 bases of the junction unmatched. This CDR3 is built from 18 residues. Here the CDR3 DNA reads TGCGCCAGCAGCCCTGGACAGGCCCTTCCCCCAACTAATGAAAAACTGTTTTTT. This codes for CASSPGQALPPTNEKLFF.

This clonotype was counted at least ten times. This rearrangement joins TRBV6-2 or TRBV6-3 to TRBJ2-1, with D possibly called TRBD1 or TRBD2 (6 bases each). Trimming pared 6 bases from V and 3 bases from J, leaving 12 bases between. Per germline, CDR1 MNHEY and CDR2 SVGEGT. The CDR3 extends over 14 amino acids. CDR3 loop: CASSGRGDYNEQFF. DNA for the CDR3: TGTGCCAGCAGCGGAAGGGGGGACTACAATGAGCAGTTCTTC.

This clonotype was picked up many times. The rearrangement uses TRBV6-2 or TRBV6-3 and TRBJ2-1; weak D call: TRBD2 (6 bases). Per germline, CDR1 MNHEY and CDR2 SVGEGT. Trimming shortened V by 5 bases and J by 10 bases, and 21 bases separated the two germline ends. The CDR3 is 15 residues long. The CDR3 nucleotides are TGTGCCAGCAGTGTCCCGGGACTGTCCCCCCGGGAGCAGTTCTTC. It yields the protein CASSVPGLSPREQFF.

This clonotype was found many times. V and J are TRBV7-2 and TRBJ2-2, with TRBD1 as a possible D gene (6 bases). V was pared by 4 bases and J by 2 bases, with 17 bases between. The CDR3 runs to 17 residues. Germline loops: CDR1 SGHTA, CDR2 FQGNSA. The chain's CDR3 is CASSSAGQGFNTGELFF. Written as DNA, the CDR3 is TGTGCCAGCAGCTCAGCAGGGCAGGGGTTTAACACCGGGGAGCTGTTTTTT.

The rearrangement joins TRBV2 to TRBJ2-7, with D unresolved. The V end was cut by 6 bases, the J end by 3 bases, with 9 bases between. Germline CDR1 reads SNHLY; CDR2 reads FYNNEI. This CDR3 region has 12 residues. In DNA, the CDR3 is TGTGCCAGCAGGATGGGGTTCTACGAGCAGTACTTC. Its translation: CASRMGFYEQYF.

In its sample, this clonotype was seen a few times. The CDR3 is CAISGGAETQYF. For the CDR3, the DNA is TGTGCCATCAGTGGCGGGGCTGAGACCCAGTACTTC. The chain uses TRBV10-3 and TRBJ2-5; TRBD2 is a possible D gene (6 bases). The V and J ends lost 4 bases and 5 bases respectively, with 8 bases between them. This CDR3 spans 12 amino acids. Per the germline V gene, CDR1 is ENHRY and CDR2 is SYGVKD.